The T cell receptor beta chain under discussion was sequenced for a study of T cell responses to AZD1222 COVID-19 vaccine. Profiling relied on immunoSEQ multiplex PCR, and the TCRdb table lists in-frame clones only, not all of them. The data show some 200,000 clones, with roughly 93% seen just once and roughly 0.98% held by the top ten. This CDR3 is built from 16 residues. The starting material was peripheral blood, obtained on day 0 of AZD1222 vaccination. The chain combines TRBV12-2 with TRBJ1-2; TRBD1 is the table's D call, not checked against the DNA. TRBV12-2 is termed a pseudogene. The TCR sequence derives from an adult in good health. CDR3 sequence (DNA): TGTGCAAGTCGCTTAGCCAAGACAGGGTGTAACTATGGCTACACCTTC. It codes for CASRLAKTGCNYGYTF.